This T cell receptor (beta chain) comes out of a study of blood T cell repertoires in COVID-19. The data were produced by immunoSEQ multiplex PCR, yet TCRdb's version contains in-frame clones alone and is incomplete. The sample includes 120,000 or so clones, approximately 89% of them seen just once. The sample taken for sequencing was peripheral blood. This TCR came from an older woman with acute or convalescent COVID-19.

CDR3 region: CASIRTGVGNTIYF. CDR3 in DNA: TGTGCCAGCATTCGGACAGGGGTTGGAAACACCATATATTTT. This chain uses TRBV28 with TRBJ1-3; the match to TRBD1 covers 9 bases. Unmatched junction bases numbered 4, after V lost 7 bases and J lost 3 bases. Germline V CDR1 and CDR2: MDHEN, SYDVKM. This CDR3 spans 14 amino acids. The complete variable domain, with remaining parts taken from reference TRBV28 and TRBJ1-3, reads DVKVTQSSRYLVKRTGEKVFLECVQDMDHENMFWYRQDPGLGLRLIYFSYDVKMKEKGDIPEGYSVSREKKERFSLILESASTNQTSMYLCASIRTGVGNTIYFGEGSWLTVV.